Below, 24 T cell receptor beta chains from the same sample are listed, as sequenced in a study of shared clonotypes between healthy human individuals. TCRdb keeps only in-frame clones here, not all; method: immunoSEQ multiplex PCR. The table lists roughly 490,000 clones, around 79% of them singletons, with about an eighth in the top ten. Sample: PBMCs. The receptors originated from a woman between 40 and 55 years old in good health. Some clones in this sample may be carry-over from other donors' samples.

The chain uses TRBV7-2 and TRBJ2-2, with TRBD1 matching over 8 bases. Germline values: CDR1 SGHTA, CDR2 FQGNSA. The CDR3 contains 14 residues. With 4 bases clipped from V and 7 bases from J, the junction kept 5 bases outside the gene matches. The CDR3 spells CASSSGQGLGELFF. The CDR3 region has the DNA TGTGCCAGCAGCTCCGGACAGGGCCTCGGGGAGCTGTTTTTT.

This chain uses TRBV19 with TRBJ1-2; 7 positions agree with TRBD1. Losses at the gene ends were 3 bases for V and 4 bases for J; bases not matched to a gene: 14. The CDR3 spans 17 residues. CDR1 is LNHDA, CDR2 SQIVND, per germline (reference sequence). This CDR3 is CASSIHPPTGKTYGYTF. The CDR3 DNA reads TGTGCCAGTAGTATTCACCCCCCGACAGGGAAGACCTATGGCTACACCTTC.

The genes are TRBV19 and TRBJ2-1; D might be TRBD1 (6 bases). Trimming stripped 5 bases from V and 5 bases from J, with 10 bases between. Germline V gene data show CDR1 as LNHDA and CDR2 as SQIVND (reference sequence). CDR3 length: 13 amino acids. The DNA of the CDR3 is TGTGCCAGTAGTCCATGGACAGACAATGAGCAGTTCTTC. Amino acid sequence: CASSPWTDNEQFF.

The chain recombines TRBV19 with TRBJ1-2; a weak D match, TRBD1 (5 bases). This CDR3 contains 16 residues. CDR1 is LNHDA, CDR2 SQIVND, per germline (reference sequence). V lost 9 bases to trimming and J lost 3 bases, with 23 bases between them. The DNA of the CDR3 is TGTGCCAGCCTATTCCGCCAGGGCGGCTCGGACTATGGCTACACCTTC. This encodes CASLFRQGGSDYGYTF.

On this clone itself: This sample includes further DNA sequences coding for the same CDR3. The rearrangement joins TRBV10-3 to TRBJ1-5; maybe TRBD1 (5 bases). V was cut by 0 bases and J by 4 bases, with 10 bases left in between. CDR3 length: 15 residues. In germline, CDR1 is ENHRY, CDR2 SYGVKD. CDR3 loop: CAISESRGGNQPQHF. For the CDR3, the DNA is TGTGCCATCAGTGAGTCGCGGGGGGGTAATCAGCCCCAGCATTTT.

The rearrangement uses TRBV29-1 and TRBJ2-7, with D possibly being TRBD2 (5 bases). V shed 5 bases and J shed 0 bases, with 14 bases lying between them. Germline-derived CDR1 and CDR2 are SQVTM and ANQGSEA. This CDR3 comprises 14 residues. The CDR3 loop is CSVKVGSGSYEQYF. In nucleotides, the CDR3 is TGCAGCGTTAAAGTGGGGAGCGGCTCCTACGAGCAGTACTTC.

The chain uses TRBV10-3 and TRBJ2-5; D unresolved. The CDR3 loop spans 12 amino acids. Trimming removed 2 bases from V and 3 bases from J, with 4 bases in between. CDR1 and CDR2 (germline): ENHRY, SYGVKD. The CDR3, as DNA: TGTGCCATCAGTGAGGCAGAAGAGACCCAGTACTTC. Residues: CAISEAEETQYF.

This clone came up once. The CDR3: CASSLVQGDEQFF. The CDR3 DNA sequence: TGTGCCAGCAGCTTAGTACAGGGGGATGAGCAGTTCTTC. The J gene is TRBJ2-1, the V gene TRBV7-9; 8 nucleotides align to TRBD1. CDR1 is SEHNR, CDR2 FQNEAQ, per germline (reference sequence). The length of the CDR3 is 13 residues. V lost 1 base, J lost 8 bases, and 1 base stayed unmatched.

This clone showed up just a few times. The chain recombines TRBV6-5 with TRBJ1-1, with D possibly TRBD1 on 6 matching bases. Trimming shortened V by 6 bases and J by 5 bases, and 7 bases separated the two germline ends. Germline assignment: CDR1 MNHEY and CDR2 SVGAGI. The CDR3 covers 11 residues. The DNA of the CDR3 is TGTGCCAGCAGAGGGGGAACTGAAGCTTTCTTT. Translated: CASRGGTEAFF.

The chain joins TRBV7-2 to TRBJ2-5; possibly TRBD2 for D (5 bases). This CDR3 spans 14 amino acids. From germline, CDR1 is SGHTA and CDR2 FQGNSA. The V gene lost 5 bases and the J gene lost 4 bases, with 14 bases spanning the gap. The CDR3 coding sequence is TGTGCCAGCAGCGCCCTAACTAGTGGAGAGACCCAGTACTTC. It codes for CASSALTSGETQYF.

The rearrangement uses TRBV6-6 and TRBJ2-5; perhaps TRBD2 as D (6 bases). The germline V and J ends were trimmed by 0 bases and 3 bases, with 8 bases remaining between them. The V gene's germline CDR1 is MNHNY and CDR2 SVGAGI (reference sequence). The CDR3 has 14 amino acids. Here the CDR3 DNA reads TGTGCCAGCAGTTACTCGACTAGGGAAGAGACCCAGTACTTC. Residues: CASSYSTREETQYF.

The rearrangement links TRBV4-2 to TRBJ2-7; TRBD1 matches 7 bases. The CDR3 runs to 16 residues. V gave up 0 bases and J gave up 5 bases; unmatched junction bases: 10. CDR1 and CDR2 from the germline V gene are LGHNA and YNFKEQ. For the CDR3, the DNA is TGTGCCAGCAGCCAAGATCTCGGACAGGTTAGACACGAGCAGTACTTC. It yields the protein CASSQDLGQVRHEQYF.

The V gene is TRBV19, the J gene TRBJ1-1; D call uncertain. Trimming took 7 bases from V and 3 from J, leaving 15 bases between them. Per germline, CDR1 LNHDA and CDR2 SQIVND (reference sequence). CDR3 length: 14 residues. CDR3 bases: TGTGCCAGTACAACACCCGGGCTCGACACTGAAGCTTTCTTT. Amino acid sequence: CASTTPGLDTEAFF.

The chain is built from TRBV4-2 and TRBJ2-2; 11 positions match TRBD2. The CDR3 has 19 amino acids. In germline, CDR1 is LGHNA, CDR2 YNFKEQ. V lost 0 bases to trimming and J lost 3 bases; unmatched junction nucleotides: 9. Here the CDR3 reads CASSQEGGLADYHTGELFF. CDR3 coding DNA: TGTGCCAGCAGCCAAGAGGGGGGACTAGCGGATTACCACACCGGGGAGCTGTTTTTT.

This clone was counted a single time. The rearrangement links TRBV10-3 to TRBJ2-3, with D perhaps being TRBD1 or TRBD2 (7 bases each). CDR3 length: 14 residues. V lost 10 bases and J lost 3, with 17 bases in between. Germline loops: CDR1 ENHRY, CDR2 SYGVKD. CDR3 DNA: TGTGCCACTCGACGGCAGGGGGGGACAGATACGCAGTATTTT. Translation gives CATRRQGGTDTQYF.

The V and J genes are TRBV5-8 and TRBJ2-1; TRBD2 is a possible D gene (5 bases). CDR3 length: 13 residues. In germline, CDR1 is SGHTS, CDR2 YDEGEE. V was pared by 4 bases and J by 5 bases, with 10 bases between. The CDR3 DNA sequence: TGTGCCAGCAGCAACCTCGGGGACAATGAGCAGTTCTTC. Its translation is CASSNLGDNEQFF.

This chain links TRBV4-2 with TRBJ2-4; tentative D call: TRBD1 (6 bases). CDR1 LGHNA and CDR2 YNFKEQ come from the germline V gene. This CDR3 contains 16 residues. Trimming pared 5 bases from V and 0 bases from J, leaving 14 bases between. The CDR3 coding sequence is TGTGCCAGCAGCGCATACAGGGCGGTAGCCAAAAACATTCAGTACTTC. Protein product: CASSAYRAVAKNIQYF.

This chain connects TRBV4-2 to TRBJ2-5, with D possibly matching TRBD2 (6 bases). Trimming pared 5 bases from V and 5 bases from J, leaving 15 bases between. The CDR3 spans 14 residues. The germline V gene encodes CDR1 LGHNA and CDR2 YNFKEQ. The CDR3 nucleotides read TGTGCCAGCAGCGGAGGGTCGGGACGCGAGACCCAGTACTTC. This translates into CASSGGSGRETQYF.

This chain joins TRBV9 and TRBJ1-2; TRBD1 matches at 7 bases. This CDR3 has 14 residues. The germline CDR1 and CDR2 sequences are SGDLS and YYNGEE. With 2 bases clipped from V and 7 bases from J, the junction kept 8 bases outside the gene matches. The CDR3 loop is CASSVGQAVGGYTF. The CDR3 DNA reads TGTGCCAGCAGCGTCGGACAGGCGGTCGGTGGCTACACCTTC.

On this clone: A read error may account for a junction end that differs from germline. J is TRBJ1-1 and V is TRBV28; TRBD1 is a possible D gene (5 bases). Germline-derived CDR1 and CDR2 are MDHEN and SYDVKM. The CDR3 sequence is 14 residues long. The CDR3 loop is CASSSGGVNAEAFF. For the CDR3, the DNA is TGTGCCAGCAGTTCCGGGGGGGTGAACGCTGAAGCTTTCTTT.

The gene calls are TRBV6-1 and TRBJ1-1, with D maybe TRBD1 (5 bases). This CDR3 has 13 amino acids. CDR1 MNHNS and CDR2 SASEGT come from the germline V gene. Trimming cost V 2 bases and J 4 bases, with 8 bases left between them. CDR3 nucleotides: TGTGCCAGCAGTGAAAGGGGTTCCACTGAAGCTTTCTTT. Translating gives CASSERGSTEAFF.

This clone occurred once. This chain connects TRBV9 to TRBJ2-1; 11 bases are shared with TRBD2. This CDR3 has 15 residues. Unmatched junction bases numbered 1, after V lost 2 bases and J lost 3 bases. Germline V gives CDR1 SGDLS, CDR2 YYNGEE. The CDR3 protein is CASSVSGRDYNEQFF. CDR3 DNA: TGTGCCAGCAGCGTTAGCGGGAGGGACTACAATGAGCAGTTCTTC.

This clone was recorded a few times. The chain employs TRBV4-3 and TRBJ2-1; 12 positions match TRBD2. Germline trimming cut 0 bases from V and 10 bases from J; bases unmatched to any gene: 1. Germline V gene sequence: CDR1 LGHNA, CDR2 YSLEER. The CDR3 spans 14 residues. CDR3 residues: CASSQETSGREQFF. Here the CDR3 DNA reads TGCGCCAGCAGCCAAGAAACTAGCGGGAGGGAGCAGTTCTTC.

CDR3 loop: CASSQDFDYNEQFF. In DNA form, the CDR3 reads TGCGCCAGCAGCCAAGATTTCGACTACAATGAGCAGTTCTTC. This chain uses TRBV4-3 with TRBJ2-1; no clear D. CDR1 is LGHNA and CDR2 is YSLEER in the germline V gene. The CDR3 runs 14 residues. Trimming removed 0 bases from V and 3 bases from J, with 6 bases in between.